The entry below describes one TCR beta chain. Distinct nucleotide sequences in the sample also encode this CDR3. Here immunoSEQ multiplex PCR was the method, and the copy in TCRdb shows in-frame clones only, minus some. Of some 480,000 clones in the sample, around 88% were seen once. The source of the sample is a study of Ad26.COV2.S vaccination and SARS-CoV-2 variants. Indicated treatment: about 20 received Ad26.COV2.S at low or high dose, single or two shots; five or six received placebo; per-sample allocation not given. The samples date from day 63 after the first vaccine or placebo injection. Germline CDR1 MNHEY, CDR2 SMNVEV (reference sequence). The CDR3 is made up of 13 amino acids. The V and J ends lost 5 bases and 1 base respectively, with 9 bases between them.

The chain employs TRBV27 and TRBJ2-7; possibly TRBD2 for D (7 bases). The source of this sequence is a person aged 18-65 years who received the Ad26.COV2.S COVID-19 vaccine or a placebo. The sample consisted of peripheral blood, taken in a trial of Ad26.COV2.S vaccine versus placebo. CDR3: CASSRGGSYEQYF. Here the CDR3 DNA reads TGTGCCAGCAGTAGGGGGGGATCCTACGAGCAGTACTTC.